Detailed here is one T cell receptor beta chain. Antigen unknown. The CDR3 runs to 14 residues. Per the germline V gene, CDR1 is SGHNT and CDR2 is YYREEE (reference sequence). V lost 4 bases to trimming and J lost 2 bases, with 9 bases between them. This entry is derived from a study of memory CD4+ T cells and cytomegalovirus serostatus. Study-wide context: Of the healthy Belgian adults, nine or ten were CMV seropositive and 24 seronegative. Findings and caveats of the study: The CMV-associated TCR signature appears largely within the CD4+ memory repertoire. Each of 55 to 80 CMV-associated TCRbeta sequences occurred in one to five individuals.

Single viable CD3+CD4+CD8-CD45RO+ cells were sorted as the memory CD4+ T cells. Original handling: After removing out-of-frame reads, under 2.5 million distinct TCRbeta sequences remained. Clones were read by immunoSEQ multiplex PCR, and TCRdb kept only the in-frame ones, dropping some. V and J calls and clone size are those listed in that table; D and trimming were worked out from the DNA. The table has approximately 92,000 clones, about 80% seen once. The clonotype originates from an adult in good health and CMV-seropositive. Sequencing used memory CD4+ T cells from blood. The V call is TRBV5-4, the J call TRBJ2-2; D might be TRBD1 (6 bases). The CDR3 DNA reads as TGTGCCAGCAGCCCAGGGGTTAACACCGGGGAGCTGTTTTTT. Its protein is CASSPGVNTGELFF.